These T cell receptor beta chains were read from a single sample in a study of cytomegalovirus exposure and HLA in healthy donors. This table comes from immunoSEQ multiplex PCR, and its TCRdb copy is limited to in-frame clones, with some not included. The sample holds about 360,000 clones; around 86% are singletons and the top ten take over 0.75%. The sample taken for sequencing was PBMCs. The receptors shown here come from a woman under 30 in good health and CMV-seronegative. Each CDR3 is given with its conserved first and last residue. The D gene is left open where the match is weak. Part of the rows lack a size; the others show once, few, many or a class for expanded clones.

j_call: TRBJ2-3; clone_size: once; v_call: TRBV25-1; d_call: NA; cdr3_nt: TGTGCCAGCAGTGTGGGGGGTTACGGGATGCCCACAGATACGCAGTATTTT; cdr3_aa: CASSVGGYGMPTDTQYF
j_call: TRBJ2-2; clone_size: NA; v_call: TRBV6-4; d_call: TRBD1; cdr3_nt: TGTGCCAGCAGTGCAGGGGGCGCGACCGGGGAGCTGTTTTTT; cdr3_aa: CASSAGGATGELFF
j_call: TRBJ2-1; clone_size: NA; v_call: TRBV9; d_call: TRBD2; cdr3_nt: TGTGCCAGCAGCGTAGGACTAGCGGGAGGGCCGGGCAATGAGCAGTTCTTC; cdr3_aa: CASSVGLAGGPGNEQFF
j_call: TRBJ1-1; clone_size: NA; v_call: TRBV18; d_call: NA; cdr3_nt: TGTGCCAGCTCACCCTCACAGTCCACTGAAGCTTTCTTT; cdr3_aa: CASSPSQSTEAFF
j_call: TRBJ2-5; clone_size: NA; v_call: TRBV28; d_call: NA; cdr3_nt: TGTGCCAGCAGTTTCGTCGAGAAAGAGACCCAGTACTTC; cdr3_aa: CASSFVEKETQYF
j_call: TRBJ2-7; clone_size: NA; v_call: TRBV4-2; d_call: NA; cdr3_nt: TGTGCCAGCAGCTTCCAGGGGGGGACAGGCAGCTCCTACGAGCAGTACTTC; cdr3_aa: CASSFQGGTGSSYEQYF
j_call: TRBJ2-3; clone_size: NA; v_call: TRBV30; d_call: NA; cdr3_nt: TGTGCCTGGAGATTCGGAGGCCCGTACACAGATACGCAGTATTTT; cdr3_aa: CAWRFGGPYTDTQYF
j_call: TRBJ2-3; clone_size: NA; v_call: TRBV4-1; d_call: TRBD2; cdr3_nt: TGCGCCAGCAGCCAAGAACCCCGGGCTAGCGGGTACGATACGCAGTATTTT; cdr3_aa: CASSQEPRASGYDTQYF
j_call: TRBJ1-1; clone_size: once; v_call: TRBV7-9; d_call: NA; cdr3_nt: TGTGCCAGCAGCTTAGGAGGTAGCACTGAAGCTTTCTTT; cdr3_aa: CASSLGGSTEAFF
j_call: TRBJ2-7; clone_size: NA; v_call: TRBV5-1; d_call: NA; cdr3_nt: TGCGCCAGCAGCGTCCGAGGGGGTAGGGACGAGCAGTACTTC; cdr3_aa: CASSVRGGRDEQYF
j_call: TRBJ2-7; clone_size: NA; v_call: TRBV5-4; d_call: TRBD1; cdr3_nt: TGTGCCAGCAGCCAGGACAGGACCTACGAGCAGTACTTC; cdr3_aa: CASSQDRTYEQYF
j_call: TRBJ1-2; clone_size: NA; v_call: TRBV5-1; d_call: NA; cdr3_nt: TGCGCCAGCAGTTCCCTAGAAGGAGGAGATTTTGGCTACACCTTC; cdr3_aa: CASSSLEGGDFGYTF
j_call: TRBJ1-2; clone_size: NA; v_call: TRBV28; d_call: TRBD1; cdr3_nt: TGTGCCAGCAGACCACCTCCGGGACAGCCAACTAACTATGGCTACACCTTC; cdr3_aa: CASRPPPGQPTNYGYTF
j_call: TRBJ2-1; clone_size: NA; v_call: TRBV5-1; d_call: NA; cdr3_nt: TGCGCCAGCAGCTTGGAGGGGGTGGGTGAGCAGTTCTTC; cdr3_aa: CASSLEGVGEQFF
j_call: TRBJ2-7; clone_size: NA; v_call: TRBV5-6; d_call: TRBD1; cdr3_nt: TGTGCCAGCAGCTTGGCGGGACAGGGGTTGAGCTCCTACGAGCAGTACTTC; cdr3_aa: CASSLAGQGLSSYEQYF
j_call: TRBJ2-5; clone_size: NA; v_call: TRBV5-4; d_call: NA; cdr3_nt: TGTGCCAGCAGCTACCGGGGAGCACAAGAGACCCAGTACTTC; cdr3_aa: CASSYRGAQETQYF
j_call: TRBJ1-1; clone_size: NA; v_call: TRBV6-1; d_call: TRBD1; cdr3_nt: TGTGCCAGCAGTGAGGGACAGGGGGCTTCTGAAGCTTTCTTT; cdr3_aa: CASSEGQGASEAFF
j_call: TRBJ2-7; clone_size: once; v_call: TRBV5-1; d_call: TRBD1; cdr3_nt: TGCGCCAGCGGGGGACAGGGATCCTACGAGCAGTACTTC; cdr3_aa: CASGGQGSYEQYF
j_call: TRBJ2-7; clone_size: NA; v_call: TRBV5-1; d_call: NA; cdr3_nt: TGCGCCAGCAGCTTGTTCGGTCCCACAGACTACGAGCAGTACTTC; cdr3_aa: CASSLFGPTDYEQYF
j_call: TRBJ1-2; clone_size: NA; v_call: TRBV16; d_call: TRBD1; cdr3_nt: TGTGCCAGCAGCCCGGGACAGGGAGGTGGCTACACCTTC; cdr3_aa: CASSPGQGGGYTF
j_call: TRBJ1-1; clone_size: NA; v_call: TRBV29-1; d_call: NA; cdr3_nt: TGCAGCGTTGAACCCGGCAGGCAGAACACTGAAGCTTTCTTT; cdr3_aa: CSVEPGRQNTEAFF
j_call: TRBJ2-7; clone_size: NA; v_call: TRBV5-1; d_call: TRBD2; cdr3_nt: TGCGCCAGCAGCATTGCCGGGACTACTCAATACGAGCAGTACTTC; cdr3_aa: CASSIAGTTQYEQYF
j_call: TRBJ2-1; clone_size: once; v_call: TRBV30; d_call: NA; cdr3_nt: TGTGCCTGGAGTGAAACTCTCAATGAGCAGTTCTTC; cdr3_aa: CAWSETLNEQFF
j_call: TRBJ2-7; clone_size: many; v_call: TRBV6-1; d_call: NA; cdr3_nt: TGTGCCAGCAGTGAAGGATTAGCGGTCACCTACGAGCAGTACTTC; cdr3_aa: CASSEGLAVTYEQYF
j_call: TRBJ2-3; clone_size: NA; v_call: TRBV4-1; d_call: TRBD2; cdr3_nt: TGCGCCAGCAGCCAACCCACTAGCGGGAGGGCCGGGGAGTATTTT; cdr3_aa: CASSQPTSGRAGEYF
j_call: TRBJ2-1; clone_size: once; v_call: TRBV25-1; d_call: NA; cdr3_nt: TGTGCCAGCAGTGCCGGGACTCGACACAATGAGCAGTTCTTC; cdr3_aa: CASSAGTRHNEQFF
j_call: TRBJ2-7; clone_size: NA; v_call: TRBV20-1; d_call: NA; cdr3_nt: TGCAGTGCTAGCCAGGAATACGAGCAGTACTTC; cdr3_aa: CSASQEYEQYF
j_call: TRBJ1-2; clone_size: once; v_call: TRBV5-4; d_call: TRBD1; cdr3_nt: TGTGCCAGCAGCATAACGTGGACAGGGGATGGCTACACCTTC; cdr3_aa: CASSITWTGDGYTF
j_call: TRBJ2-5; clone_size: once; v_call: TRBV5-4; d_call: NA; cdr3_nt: TGTGCCAGCAGCCCCGGGTCAAAGGAGACCCAGTACTTC; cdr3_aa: CASSPGSKETQYF
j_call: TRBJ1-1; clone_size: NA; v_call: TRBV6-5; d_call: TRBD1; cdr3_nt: TGTGCCAGCAGTTACTCGGGGGACAGCTACACTGAAGCTTTCTTT; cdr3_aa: CASSYSGDSYTEAFF
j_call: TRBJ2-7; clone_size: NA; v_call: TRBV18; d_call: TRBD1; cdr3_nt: TGTGCCAGCTCAGTGGGACAGGGCGACGAGCAGTACTTC; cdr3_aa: CASSVGQGDEQYF
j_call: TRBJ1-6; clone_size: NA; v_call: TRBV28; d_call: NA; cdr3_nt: TGTGCCAGCAGTTTCCCCACAGGTGGCCCCTCACCGTATAATTCACCCCTCCACTTT; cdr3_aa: CASSFPTGGPSPYNSPLHF
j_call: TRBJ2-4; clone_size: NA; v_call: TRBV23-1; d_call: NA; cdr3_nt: TGCGCCAGCAGTCAAAAATCAGGGGCCCGGACCAAAAACATTCAGTACTTC; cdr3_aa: CASSQKSGARTKNIQYF
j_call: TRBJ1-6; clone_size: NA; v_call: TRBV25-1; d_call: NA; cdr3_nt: TGTGCCAGCATCCCTTGGACAAGAAACGCACCCCTCCACTTT; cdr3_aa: CASIPWTRNAPLHF
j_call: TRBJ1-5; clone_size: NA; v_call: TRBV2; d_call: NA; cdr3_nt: TGTGCCAGCGGCGGTACAGGGTATCAGCCCCAGCATTTT; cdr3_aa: CASGGTGYQPQHF
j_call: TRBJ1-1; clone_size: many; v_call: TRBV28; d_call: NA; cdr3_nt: TGTGCCAGCACCCAGTCGAGGGGAGGGTTTCCTGAAGCTTTCTTT; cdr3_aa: CASTQSRGGFPEAFF
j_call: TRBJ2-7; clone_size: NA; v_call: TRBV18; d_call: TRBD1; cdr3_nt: TGTGCCAGCTCGCCTACCGGGACAGGGGACTACGAGCAGTACTTC; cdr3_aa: CASSPTGTGDYEQYF
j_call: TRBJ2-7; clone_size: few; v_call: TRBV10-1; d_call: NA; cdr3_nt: TGCGCCAGCGGTACAGGATACGAGCAGTACTTC; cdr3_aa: CASGTGYEQYF
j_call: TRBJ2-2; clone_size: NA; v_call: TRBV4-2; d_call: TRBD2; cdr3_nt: TGTGCCAGCAGCCAAGCGTCGAGCGGGGGCCTTAACACCGGGGAGCTGTTTTTT; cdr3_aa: CASSQASSGGLNTGELFF
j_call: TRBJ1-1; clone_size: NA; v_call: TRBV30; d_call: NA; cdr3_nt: TGTGCCTGGAGTGCCTCAGGTTTTGACACTGAAGCTTTCTTT; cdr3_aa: CAWSASGFDTEAFF
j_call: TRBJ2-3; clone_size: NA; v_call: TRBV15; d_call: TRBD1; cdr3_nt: TGTGCCACCAGCAGAGCCTCGACAGGGCTTAGCACAGATACGCAGTATTTT; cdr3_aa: CATSRASTGLSTDTQYF
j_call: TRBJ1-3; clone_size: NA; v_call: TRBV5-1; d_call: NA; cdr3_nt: TGCGCCAGCAGCTTGGTTGGACAATCTGGAAACACCATATATTTT; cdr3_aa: CASSLVGQSGNTIYF
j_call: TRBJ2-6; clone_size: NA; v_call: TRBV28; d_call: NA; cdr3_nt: TGTGCCAGCAGTTTGGGGCCGGCGGACGTCCTGACTTTC; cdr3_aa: CASSLGPADVLTF
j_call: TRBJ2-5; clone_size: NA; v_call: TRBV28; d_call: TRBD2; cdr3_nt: TGTGCCAGCAGACCCCCGATTAGCGGGAGGGATCGAGAGACCCAGTACTTC; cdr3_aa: CASRPPISGRDRETQYF
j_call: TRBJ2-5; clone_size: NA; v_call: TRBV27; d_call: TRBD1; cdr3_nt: TGTGCCAGCAATCACCCAGGGGGCCCAGAGACCCAGTACTTC; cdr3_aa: CASNHPGGPETQYF
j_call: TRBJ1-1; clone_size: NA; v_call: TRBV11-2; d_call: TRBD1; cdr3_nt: TGTGCCAGCAGCAAAAACAGGGGGCAAGAAGCTTTCTTT; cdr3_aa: CASSKNRGQEAFF
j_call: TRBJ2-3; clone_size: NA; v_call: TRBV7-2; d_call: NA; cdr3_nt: TGTGCCAGCAGCTTAGGGGGCTTTGCTAGCACAGATACGCAGTATTTT; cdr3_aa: CASSLGGFASTDTQYF
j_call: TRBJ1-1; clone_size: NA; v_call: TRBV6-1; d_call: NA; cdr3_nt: TGTGCCAGCAGTATCCAGGGCCCAAACACTGAAGCTTTCTTT; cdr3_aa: CASSIQGPNTEAFF
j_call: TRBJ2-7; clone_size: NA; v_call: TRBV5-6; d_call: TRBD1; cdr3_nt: TGTGCCAGCAGCGGGGAAGGGACAGGGATTTACGAGCAGTACTTC; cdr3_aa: CASSGEGTGIYEQYF
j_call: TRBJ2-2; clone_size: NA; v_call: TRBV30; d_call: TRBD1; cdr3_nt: TGTGCCGGGCTTGGGCCAGGGGGCCCCGCCGGGGAGCTGTTTTTT; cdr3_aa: CAGLGPGGPAGELFF
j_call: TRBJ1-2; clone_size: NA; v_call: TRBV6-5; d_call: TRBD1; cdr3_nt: TGTGCCAGCAGTCGACAGGGCTCCTATGGCTACACCTTC; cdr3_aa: CASSRQGSYGYTF
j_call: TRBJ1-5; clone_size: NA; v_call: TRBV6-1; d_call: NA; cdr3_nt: TGTGCCAGCAGTGACGGGGGGGGTCAGCCCCAGCATTTT; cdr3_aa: CASSDGGGQPQHF
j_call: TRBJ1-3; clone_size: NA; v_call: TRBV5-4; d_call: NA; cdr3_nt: TGTGCCAGCAGCTTGCGAGCGTCCGCTGTCTCTGGAAACACCATATATTTT; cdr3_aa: CASSLRASAVSGNTIYF
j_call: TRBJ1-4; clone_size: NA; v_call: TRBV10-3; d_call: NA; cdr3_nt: TGTGCCATCAGTGAGTCGCCGGACTTGAGCGAAAAACTGTTTTTT; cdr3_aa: CAISESPDLSEKLFF
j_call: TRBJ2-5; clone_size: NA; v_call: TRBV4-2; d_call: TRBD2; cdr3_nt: TGTGCCAGCAGCCAAGACTTAGCGGGAGCAGAGACCCAGTACTTC; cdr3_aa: CASSQDLAGAETQYF
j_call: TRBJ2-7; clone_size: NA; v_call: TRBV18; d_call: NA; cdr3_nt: TGTGCCAGCTCCCATGCAGAGGCCTACGAGCAGTACTTC; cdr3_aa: CASSHAEAYEQYF
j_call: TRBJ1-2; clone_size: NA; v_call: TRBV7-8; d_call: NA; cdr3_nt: TGTGCCAGCAGCTCTCTCAGGGCCGCTAACTATGGCTACACCTTC; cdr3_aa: CASSSLRAANYGYTF
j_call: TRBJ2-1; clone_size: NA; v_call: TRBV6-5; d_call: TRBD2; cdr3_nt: TGTGCCAGCAGCCGTACTAGCGGGGTGTACAATGAGCAGTTCTTC; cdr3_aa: CASSRTSGVYNEQFF
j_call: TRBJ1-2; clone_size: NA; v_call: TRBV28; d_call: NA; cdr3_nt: TGTGCCAGCAGTTTAGGGGGGGCGAGTGGCTACACCTTC; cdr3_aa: CASSLGGASGYTF